This TCR beta chain appears in the sequencing data of a study of brain T cells in children with intractable seizures. CDR3 length equals 13 residues. In germline, CDR1 is KGHDR, CDR2 SFDVKD. The V segment lost 10 bases and the J segment 5 bases; nucleotides outside the gene matches: 5. Only cases whose brain tissue showed the highest T cell transcript signatures were sequenced. Data came from immunoSEQ multiplex PCR; TCRdb stores just in-frame clones and leaves some out. The profile shows approximately 41,000 clones, 75% to 95% of them singletons. The chain combines TRBV24-1 with TRBJ2-5; 11 bases line up with TRBD1. The sample consisted of peripheral blood, taken at surgery. This clonotype was sampled from a girl aged 2 to 9 with tuberous sclerosis and intractable seizures. In nucleotides, the CDR3 is TGTGCCACAGGACAGGGGGCTTTCGAGACCCAGTACTTC. Amino acid sequence: CATGQGAFETQYF.